This T cell receptor beta chain originates from a study of OX40 agonist ivuxolimab in advanced cancers. As for the study more broadly: The costimulatory receptor OX40 (CD134) was targeted by ivuxolimab, a fully human IgG2 agonistic monoclonal antibody. In the dose-escalation cohort, more than 75% of patients were male, and the mean age was around 60 years, with a range of about 20 to 90. Patients were allowed to have had prior anti-PD-1, anti-PD-L1 or anti-CTLA-4 therapy, and approximately 41% of the dose-escalation patients had previously received checkpoint inhibitors. The purpose of peripheral TCRbeta sequencing was to test whether ivuxolimab changed TCR sequence diversity and led to clonal T-cell expansion. Three dose-escalation patients achieved partial responses, one with hepatocellular carcinoma and two with cutaneous melanoma. The monotherapy dose-escalation portion (N of about 57 patients) of the phase I ivuxolimab trial is reported in the paper. Intravenous ivuxolimab was administered to patients every 2 weeks at six dose levels: 0.01, 0.1, 0.3, 1.5, 3 and 10 mg/kg. Among the approximately 54 dose-escalation patients, around 20 had hepatocellular carcinoma, roughly 15 melanoma, 9 renal cell carcinoma and 9 head and neck cancer. General study outcomes and caveats: Which antigens the clonally expanded peripheral T cells were specific for was not determined. In the 0.1-3.0 mg/kg groups, partial responders had among the lowest normalized peripheral clonal expansion, particularly in CD8+ T cells. After ivuxolimab, expanded clones were on average more numerous among CD8+ T cells than among CD4+ T cells. Low levels of normalized T-cell clonal expansion were also seen in some nonresponding patients. At doses of 0.1 to 3.0 mg/kg, clonal expansion of both CD4+ and CD8+ T cells in blood was seen between baseline and week 6.

Patients with autoimmune disease history or receiving systemic immunosuppression were excluded from the trial. Peripheral blood for TCR sequencing was drawn from every dose cohort at baseline, at cycle 4 day 1 and at cycle 7 day 1. Samples came from an open-label, multicenter, first-in-human phase I dose-escalation trial of ivuxolimab. Adults with locally advanced or metastatic melanoma, renal cell, hepatocellular, or head and neck squamous cell carcinoma were enrolled in the trial. Before TCR sequencing, CD4+ T cells and CD8+ T cells from peripheral blood were sorted into separate populations. As to this clone: Its binding antigen is unknown. One base away there is no much larger clone; base qualities are not given.

To sequence the TCRbeta CDR3 region, genomic DNA was isolated from the sorted cells. The immunoSEQ Assay was used to sequence the TCRbeta CDR3 regions. TCRdb obtained this table from immuneACCESS and retained in-frame rearrangements with V and J assigned. These tables miss some clones; where compared with another copy, unresolved V genes account for less than half of the shortfall, and the remainder is unexplained. In all, the sample holds 80,000 or so clones, and approximately 85% of those were seen once. The ten largest clonotypes hold 2% to 2.5% of the sample. The sequences come from CD4+ or CD8+ T cells sorted from blood, collected in a trial of the OX40 agonist ivuxolimab. This clonotype was sampled from an adult with an advanced solid tumor such as melanoma, head and neck, liver or kidney cancer.

The CDR3 region: CASSVVDYSYGYTF. The DNA reads TGTGCCAGCAGCGTAGTGGATTACTCCTATGGCTACACCTTC. The rearrangement joined TRBV9 to TRBJ1-2, with no confident D gene call. At the junction V is shortened by 0 bases and J by 4 bases, with 10 bases in between. According to the germline V gene, CDR1 reads SGDLS and CDR2 reads YYNGEE. The CDR3 starts with the cysteine, ends with the phenylalanine, and has 14 residues. Only the CDR3 DNA is retained, 42 bases long and in frame from the first base. Where the CDR3 stops, the reference TRBV9 and TRBJ1-2 genes take over; the full variable domain is DSGVTQTPKHLITATGQRVTLRCSPRSGDLSVYWYQQSLDQGLQFLIQYYNGEERAKGNILERFSAQQFPDLHSELNLSSLELGDSALYFCASSVVDYSYGYTFGSGTRLTVV.